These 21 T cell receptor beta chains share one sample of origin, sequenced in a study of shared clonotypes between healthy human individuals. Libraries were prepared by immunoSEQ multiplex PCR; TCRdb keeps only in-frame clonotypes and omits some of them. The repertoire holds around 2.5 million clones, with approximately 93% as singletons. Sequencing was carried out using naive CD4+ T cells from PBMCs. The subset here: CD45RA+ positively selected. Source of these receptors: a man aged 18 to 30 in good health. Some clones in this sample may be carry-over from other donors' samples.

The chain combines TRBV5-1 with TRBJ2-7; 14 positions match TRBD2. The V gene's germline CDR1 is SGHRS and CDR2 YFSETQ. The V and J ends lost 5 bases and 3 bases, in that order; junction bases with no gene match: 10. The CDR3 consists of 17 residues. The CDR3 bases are TGCGCCAGCAGTCCCTCCGCAGGGACTAGCGGGAGCTACGAGCAGTACTTC. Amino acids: CASSPSAGTSGSYEQYF.

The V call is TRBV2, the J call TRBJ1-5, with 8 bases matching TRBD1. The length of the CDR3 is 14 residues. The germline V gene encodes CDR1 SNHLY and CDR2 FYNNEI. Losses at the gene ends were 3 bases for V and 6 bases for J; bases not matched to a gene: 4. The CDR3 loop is CASSDWTGPQPQHF. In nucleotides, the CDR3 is TGTGCCAGCAGTGACTGGACAGGGCCTCAGCCCCAGCATTTT.

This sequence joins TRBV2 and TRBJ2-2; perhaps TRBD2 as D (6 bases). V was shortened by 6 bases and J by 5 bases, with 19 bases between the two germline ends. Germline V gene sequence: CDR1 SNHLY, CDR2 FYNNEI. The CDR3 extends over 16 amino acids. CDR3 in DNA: TGTGCCAGCAGGGGGGGTTTGGCAGGCGGGACCGGGGAGCTGTTTTTT. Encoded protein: CASRGGLAGGTGELFF.

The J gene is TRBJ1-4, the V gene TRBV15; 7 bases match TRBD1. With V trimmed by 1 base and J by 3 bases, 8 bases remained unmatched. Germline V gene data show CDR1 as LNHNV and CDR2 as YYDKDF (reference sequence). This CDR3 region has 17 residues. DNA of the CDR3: TGTGCCACCAGCAGAGCGGGACAGACCTCTCCTAATGAAAAACTGTTTTTT. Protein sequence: CATSRAGQTSPNEKLFF.

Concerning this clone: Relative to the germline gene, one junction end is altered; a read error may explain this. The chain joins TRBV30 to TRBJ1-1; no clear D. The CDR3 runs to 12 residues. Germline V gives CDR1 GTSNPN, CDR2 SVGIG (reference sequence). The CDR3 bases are TGTGCCTGGAGTGATACCTACGACGACCCGCGGTTT. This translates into CAWSDTYDDPRF.

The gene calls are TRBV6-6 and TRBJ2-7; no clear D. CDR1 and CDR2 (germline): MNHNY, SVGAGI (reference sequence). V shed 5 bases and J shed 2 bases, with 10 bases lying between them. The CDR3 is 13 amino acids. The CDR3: CASSGQAPYEQYF. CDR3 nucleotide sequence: TGTGCCAGCAGTGGGCAGGCGCCCTACGAGCAGTACTTC.

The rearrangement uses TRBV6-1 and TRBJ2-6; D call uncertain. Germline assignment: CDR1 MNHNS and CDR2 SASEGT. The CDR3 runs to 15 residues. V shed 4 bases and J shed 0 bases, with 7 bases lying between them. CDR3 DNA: TGTGCCAGCAGTGGGGTGACCTCTGGGGCCAACGTCCTGACTTTC. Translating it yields CASSGVTSGANVLTF.

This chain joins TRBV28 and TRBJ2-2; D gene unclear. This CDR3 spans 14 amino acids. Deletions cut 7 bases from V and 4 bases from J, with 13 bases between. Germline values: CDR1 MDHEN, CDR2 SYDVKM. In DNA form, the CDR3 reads TGTGCCAGCATCCCGCGGCCGCGCACCGGGGAGCTGTTTTTT. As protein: CASIPRPRTGELFF.

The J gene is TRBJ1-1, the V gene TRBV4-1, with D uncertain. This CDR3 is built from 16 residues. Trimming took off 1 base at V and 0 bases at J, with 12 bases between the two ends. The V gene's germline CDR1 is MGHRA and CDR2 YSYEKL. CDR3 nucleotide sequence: TGCGCCAGCAGCCAAGTAACCAGGCCCTTGAACACTGAAGCTTTCTTT. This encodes CASSQVTRPLNTEAFF.

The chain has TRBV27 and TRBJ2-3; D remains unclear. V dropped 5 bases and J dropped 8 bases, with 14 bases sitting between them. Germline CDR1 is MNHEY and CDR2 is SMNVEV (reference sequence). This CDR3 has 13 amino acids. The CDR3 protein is CASSPGVWGTQYF. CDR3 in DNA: TGTGCCAGCAGTCCCGGCGTTTGGGGTACGCAGTATTTT.

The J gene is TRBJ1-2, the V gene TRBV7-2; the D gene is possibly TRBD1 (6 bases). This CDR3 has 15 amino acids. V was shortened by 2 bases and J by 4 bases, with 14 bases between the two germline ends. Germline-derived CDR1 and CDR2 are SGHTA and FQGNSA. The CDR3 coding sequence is TGTGCCAGCAGCTTACTTGGGGGGCTAAGCTATGGCTACACCTTC. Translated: CASSLLGGLSYGYTF.

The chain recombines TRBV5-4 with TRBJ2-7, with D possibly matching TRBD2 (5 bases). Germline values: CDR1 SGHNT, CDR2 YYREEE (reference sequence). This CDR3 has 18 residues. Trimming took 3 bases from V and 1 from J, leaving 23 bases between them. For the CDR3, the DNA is TGTGCCAGCAGCTCGGGCCAGCCTCTGAGGGCCGCATCCTACGAGCAGTACTTC. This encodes CASSSGQPLRAASYEQYF.

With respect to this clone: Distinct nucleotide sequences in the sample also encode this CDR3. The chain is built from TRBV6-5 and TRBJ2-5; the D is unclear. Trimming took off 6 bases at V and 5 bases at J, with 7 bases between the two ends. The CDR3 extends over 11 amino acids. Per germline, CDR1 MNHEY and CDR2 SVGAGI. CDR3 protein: CASRGRETQYF. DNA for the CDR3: TGTGCCAGCAGGGGTAGGGAGACCCAGTACTTC.

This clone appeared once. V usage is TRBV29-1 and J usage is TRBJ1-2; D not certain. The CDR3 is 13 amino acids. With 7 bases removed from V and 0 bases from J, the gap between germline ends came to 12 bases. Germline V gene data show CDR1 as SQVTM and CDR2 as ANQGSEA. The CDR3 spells CSARPQTNYGYTF. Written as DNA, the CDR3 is TGCAGCGCCCGACCCCAGACTAACTATGGCTACACCTTC.

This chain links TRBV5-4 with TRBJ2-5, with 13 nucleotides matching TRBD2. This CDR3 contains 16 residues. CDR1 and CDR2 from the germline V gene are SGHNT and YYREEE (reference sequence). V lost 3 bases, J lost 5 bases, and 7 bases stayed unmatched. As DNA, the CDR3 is TGTGCCAGCAGCTCAGGACTAGCGGGAGTGAGGGAGACCCAGTACTTC. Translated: CASSSGLAGVRETQYF. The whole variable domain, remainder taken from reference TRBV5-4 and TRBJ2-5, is ETGVTQSPTHLIKTRGQQVTLRCSSQSGHNTVSWYQQALGQGPQFIFQYYREEENGRGNFPPRFSGLQFPNYSSELNVNALELDDSALYLCASSSGLAGVRETQYFGPGTRLLVL.

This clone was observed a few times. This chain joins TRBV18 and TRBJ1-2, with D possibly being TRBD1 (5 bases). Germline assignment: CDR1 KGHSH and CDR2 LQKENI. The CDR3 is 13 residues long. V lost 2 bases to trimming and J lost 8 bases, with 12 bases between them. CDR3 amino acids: CASSPSRDSGYTF. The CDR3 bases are TGTGCCAGCTCACCATCCCGGGACTCAGGCTACACCTTC. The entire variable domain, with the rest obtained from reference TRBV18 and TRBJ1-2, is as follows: NAGVMQNPRHLVRRRGQEARLRCSPMKGHSHVYWYRQLPEEGLKFMVYLQKENIIDESGMPKERFSAEFPKEGPSILRIQQVVRGDSAAYFCASSPSRDSGYTFGSGTRLTVV.

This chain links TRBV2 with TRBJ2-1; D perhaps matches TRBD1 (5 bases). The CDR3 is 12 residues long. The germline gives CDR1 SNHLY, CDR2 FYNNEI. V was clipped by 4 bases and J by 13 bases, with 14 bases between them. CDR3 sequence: CASSGTFLGQFF. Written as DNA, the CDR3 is TGTGCCAGCAGTGGGACATTCTTGGGTCAGTTCTTC.

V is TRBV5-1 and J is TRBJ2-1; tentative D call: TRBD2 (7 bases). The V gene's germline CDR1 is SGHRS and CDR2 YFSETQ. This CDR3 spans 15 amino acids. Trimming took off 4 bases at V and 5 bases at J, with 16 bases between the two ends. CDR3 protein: CASSRDGGQNNEQFF. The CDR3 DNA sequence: TGCGCCAGCAGCAGGGACGGGGGGCAAAACAATGAGCAGTTCTTC.

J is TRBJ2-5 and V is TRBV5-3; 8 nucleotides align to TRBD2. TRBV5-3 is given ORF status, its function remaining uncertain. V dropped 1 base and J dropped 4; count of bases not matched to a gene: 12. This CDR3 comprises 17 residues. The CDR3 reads CARSLSHLSGRPETQYF. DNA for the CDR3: TGTGCCAGAAGCTTGAGTCATTTGAGCGGGAGACCAGAGACCCAGTACTTC.

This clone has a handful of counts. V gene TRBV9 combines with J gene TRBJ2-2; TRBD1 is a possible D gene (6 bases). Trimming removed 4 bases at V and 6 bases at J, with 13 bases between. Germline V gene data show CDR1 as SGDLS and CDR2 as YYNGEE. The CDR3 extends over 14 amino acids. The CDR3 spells CASSTQQGPGELFF. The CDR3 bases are TGTGCCAGCAGCACCCAACAGGGCCCCGGGGAGCTGTTTTTT.

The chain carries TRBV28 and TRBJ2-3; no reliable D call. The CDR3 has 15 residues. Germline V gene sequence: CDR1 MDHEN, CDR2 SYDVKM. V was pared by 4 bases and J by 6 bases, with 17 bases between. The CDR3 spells CASSSSPSRLDTQYF. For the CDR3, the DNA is TGTGCCAGCAGTTCATCCCCCAGCCGTTTGGATACGCAGTATTTT.